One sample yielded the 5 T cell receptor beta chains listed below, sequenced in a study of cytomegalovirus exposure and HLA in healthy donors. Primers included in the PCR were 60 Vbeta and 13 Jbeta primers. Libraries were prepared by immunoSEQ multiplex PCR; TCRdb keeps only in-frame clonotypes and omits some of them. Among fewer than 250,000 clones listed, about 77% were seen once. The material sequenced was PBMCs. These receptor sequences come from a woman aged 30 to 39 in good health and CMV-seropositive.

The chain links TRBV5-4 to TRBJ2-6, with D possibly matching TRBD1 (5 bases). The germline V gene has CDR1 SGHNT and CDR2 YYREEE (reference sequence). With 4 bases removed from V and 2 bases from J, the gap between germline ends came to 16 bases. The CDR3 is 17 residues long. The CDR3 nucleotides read TGTGCCAGCAGCCTAAGACAGCCCAGTACTGGGGCCAACGTCCTGACTTTC. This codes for CASSLRQPSTGANVLTF.

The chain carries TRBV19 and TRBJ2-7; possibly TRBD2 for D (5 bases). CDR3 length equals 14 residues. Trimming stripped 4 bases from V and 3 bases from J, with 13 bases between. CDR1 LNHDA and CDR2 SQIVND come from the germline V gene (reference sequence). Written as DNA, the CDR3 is TGTGCCAGTAGTACCTCTGCGGGTCGCTACGAGCAGTACTTC. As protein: CASSTSAGRYEQYF. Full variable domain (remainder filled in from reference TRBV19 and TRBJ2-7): DGGITQSPKYLFRKEGQNVTLSCEQNLNHDAMYWYRQDPGQGLRLIYYSQIVNDFQKGDIAEGYSVSREKKESFPLTVTSAQKNPTAFYLCASSTSAGRYEQYFGPGTRLTVT.

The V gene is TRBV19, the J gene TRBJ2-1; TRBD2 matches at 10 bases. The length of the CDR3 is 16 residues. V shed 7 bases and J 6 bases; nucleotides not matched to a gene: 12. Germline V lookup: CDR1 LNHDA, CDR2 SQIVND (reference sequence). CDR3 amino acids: CASKEREGLRSNEQFF. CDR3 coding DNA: TGTGCCAGTAAAGAGCGGGAGGGCCTGAGGAGCAATGAGCAGTTCTTC.

The CDR3 loop is CASSQVLDTDTQYF. The CDR3, as DNA: TGTGCCAGCAGCCAAGTACTAGACACAGATACGCAGTATTTT. The V call is TRBV4-2, the J call TRBJ2-3; D might be TRBD2 (5 bases). The ends were cut back, 1 base at V and 2 bases at J, with 7 bases in the middle. Germline V CDR1 and CDR2: LGHNA, YNFKEQ. This CDR3 has 14 residues.

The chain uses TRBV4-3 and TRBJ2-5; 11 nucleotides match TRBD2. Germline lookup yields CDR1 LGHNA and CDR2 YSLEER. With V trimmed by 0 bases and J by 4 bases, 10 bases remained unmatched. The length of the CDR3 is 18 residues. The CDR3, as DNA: TGCGCCAGCAGCCAAGAAGGGGGGCTAGCGGGAGGAAGAGAGACCCAGTACTTC. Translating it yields CASSQEGGLAGGRETQYF.